The entry that follows covers one TCR beta chain sequence. This CDR3 is built from 13 residues. Trimming removed 7 bases at V and 7 bases at J, with 14 bases between. Germline CDR1 reads SNHLY; CDR2 reads FYNNEI. Produced via immunoSEQ multiplex PCR; TCRdb's table is partial and in-frame only. The data hold fewer than 45,000 clones, with roughly 89% observed a single time. The data were obtained in a study of OX40 agonist ivuxolimab in advanced cancers. Across the whole study: Ivuxolimab, an agonistic anti-OX40 (CD134) antibody, was given to patients. At 0.01 to 10 mg/kg, ivuxolimab was administered intravenously to patients every 2 weeks.

The chain links TRBV2 to TRBJ1-5; possibly TRBD1 for D (5 bases). This TCR came from an adult with an advanced solid tumor such as melanoma, head and neck, liver or kidney cancer. This specimen was CD4+ or CD8+ T cells sorted from blood, taken in a trial of the OX40 agonist ivuxolimab. CDR3 bases: TGTGCCAGCACCAGGGACTCAATACAGCCCCAGCATTTT. Residues: CASTRDSIQPQHF.